These 22 T cell receptor beta chains were sequenced from one sample in a study of vaccination and CD4 T cells after COVID-19. These receptors' antigens are unknown. Sequenced with the Oncomine TCR Beta short-read assay was DNA taken from cultured CD4+ T cells. TCRdb independently ran MiXCR on the PCR reads; one entry per CDR3 protein. The table lists approximately 14,000 distinct CDR3 sequences, approximately 51% of them singletons. Treatment denoted: roughly 10-day PBMC culture with coronavirus spike peptide pools or control peptides (ViraFEST assay). The sequencing sample was made of CD4+ T cells from blood, cultured in vitro. The receptors originated from a human donor who had recovered from COVID-19.

The gene calls are TRBV7-9 and TRBJ2-3, with D perhaps assigned TRBD1 or TRBD2 (6 bases each). The CDR3 has 18 amino acids. The germline CDR1 and CDR2 sequences are SEHNR and FQNEAQ (reference sequence). V gave up 0 bases and J gave up 1 base, with 17 bases separating them. CDR3 region: CASSLAGGMVAGTDTQYF. The CDR3 nucleotides are TGTGCCAGCAGCTTAGCAGGGGGGATGGTAGCGGGCACAGATACGCAGTATTTT.

The J gene is TRBJ1-5, the V gene TRBV7-8, with D possibly being TRBD1 (5 bases). Germline loops: CDR1 SGHVS, CDR2 FQNEAQ. The CDR3 is 15 amino acids. The V end lost 1 base, the J end lost 7 bases, and 14 bases lay between the germline ends. The CDR3 loop is CASSLGTGEDQPQHF. CDR3 coding DNA: TGTGCCAGCAGCTTAGGCACGGGGGAAGACCAGCCCCAGCATTTT.

This clonotype was seen a few times. This chain's CDR3 is CAISESGGDNSPLHF. In DNA, the CDR3 is TGTGCCATCAGTGAGTCAGGGGGAGATAATTCACCCCTCCACTTT. The chain combines TRBV10-3 with TRBJ1-6; a possible D gene is TRBD1 (6 bases). Germline assignment: CDR1 ENHRY and CDR2 SYGVKD. V was shortened by 0 bases and J by 5 bases, with 8 bases between the two germline ends. CDR3 size: 15 residues.

This clonotype was seen only a few times. This chain uses TRBV6-1 with TRBJ2-5; 8 bases match TRBD1. The CDR3 has 16 residues. Germline lookup yields CDR1 MNHNS and CDR2 SASEGT. V shed 1 base, J shed 6 bases, and the junction held 10 bases outside the gene matches. The CDR3 bases are TGTGCCAGCAGTGAAGTCGGGACAGGTGTAAGGAAGACCCAGTACTTC. Its protein is CASSEVGTGVRKTQYF.

The rearrangement uses TRBV10-3 and TRBJ2-1; D is ambiguous. CDR1 ENHRY and CDR2 SYGVKD come from the germline V gene. Trimming shortened V by 10 bases and J by 8 bases, and 21 bases separated the two germline ends. This CDR3 region has 14 residues. CDR3 coding DNA: TGTGCCACCCTGTCGGATACTACGGCCGATGAGCAGTTCTTC. Translating gives CATLSDTTADEQFF.

On this clonotype itself: The conserved closing phenylalanine or tryptophan is absent in this CDR3, likely reflecting a read error. The rearrangement links TRBV19 to TRBJ1-1; D unresolved. With 10 bases removed from V and 1 base from J, the gap between germline ends came to 16 bases. Per the germline V gene, CDR1 is LNHDA and CDR2 is SQIVND (reference sequence). CDR3 length: 14 residues. This CDR3 is CATANQRGNTEAFL. Here the CDR3 DNA reads TGTGCCACCGCTAATCAGCGAGGGAACACTGAAGCTTTCTTA.

The CDR3 sequence is CSVATGALYGYTF. The CDR3, as DNA: TGCAGCGTCGCCACCGGGGCTCTCTATGGCTACACCTTC. The V call is TRBV29-1, the J call TRBJ1-2; the D gene is possibly TRBD1 (5 bases). CDR1 is SQVTM, CDR2 ANQGSEA, per germline. CDR3 length: 13 amino acids. V was cut by 6 bases and J by 4 bases, with 15 bases left in between.

This clonotype was seen more than once but under ten times. CDR3 in amino acids: CASSPTGGSYEQYF. DNA for the CDR3: TGTGCCAGCAGCCCGACAGGGGGCAGTTACGAGCAGTACTTC. The chain links TRBV7-8 to TRBJ2-7; TRBD1 agrees at 10 bases. CDR3 size: 14 residues. Looked up from germline, CDR1 is SGHVS and CDR2 is FQNEAQ. The V gene end was trimmed by 5 bases and the J gene end by 4 bases; junction bases not matched to a gene: 5.

This clonotype has just a few counts. V and J are TRBV2 and TRBJ2-5; 7 nucleotides match TRBD2. V trimming: 4 bases; J trimming: 2 bases; junction bases outside the gene matches: 7. The germline gives CDR1 SNHLY, CDR2 FYNNEI. The length of the CDR3 is 15 residues. CDR3 in amino acids: CASSVERGLQETQYF. The CDR3 nucleotides read TGTGCCAGCAGTGTCGAGCGGGGCCTACAAGAGACCCAGTACTTC.

In this sample, this clonotype turned up a few times. The CDR3, as DNA: TGCGCCAGCAGTGTTGGACAGGGGGACACCGGGGAGCTGTTTTTT. It codes for CASSVGQGDTGELFF. J is TRBJ2-2 and V is TRBV10-1, with TRBD1 matching 10 bases. V gave up 4 bases and J gave up 3 bases; unmatched junction bases: 2. Germline loops: CDR1 WNHNN, CDR2 SYGVQD (reference sequence). The CDR3 totals 15 residues.

This clonotype was seen only a few times. The chain has TRBV24-1 and TRBJ2-3, with D possibly called TRBD1 or TRBD2 (5 bases each). The CDR3 totals 16 residues. With 4 bases removed from V and 0 bases from J, the gap between germline ends came to 13 bases. Germline V lookup: CDR1 KGHDR, CDR2 SFDVKD. CDR3 protein: CATSETGTESTDTQYF. The DNA of the CDR3 is TGTGCCACCAGTGAAACCGGGACGGAAAGCACAGATACGCAGTATTTT.

This chain connects TRBV6-2 or TRBV6-3 to TRBJ2-5; D is perhaps TRBD2 (5 bases). The CDR3 length is 12 residues. Germline V gene lookup returns CDR1 MNHEY and CDR2 SVGEGT. Trimming took 2 bases from V and 4 from J, leaving 5 bases between them. The CDR3 region is CASSYAGETQYF. CDR3 coding DNA: TGTGCCAGCAGTTACGCGGGAGAGACCCAGTACTTC.

The chain recombines TRBV27 with TRBJ2-1; maybe TRBD2 (5 bases). The CDR3 contains 13 residues. Deletions cut 6 bases from V and 3 bases from J, with 9 bases between. Per germline, CDR1 MNHEY and CDR2 SMNVEV (reference sequence). The CDR3 loop reads CASRPRVYNEQFF. The CDR3, as DNA: TGTGCCAGCAGGCCGAGGGTCTACAATGAGCAGTTCTTC.

In this sample, this clonotype is medium-sized. The rearrangement joins TRBV7-3 to TRBJ2-2; D remains ambiguous. Germline lookup yields CDR1 SGHTA and CDR2 FQGTGA. The CDR3 consists of 16 residues. V was trimmed by 2 bases and J by 1 base, leaving 11 bases between them. CDR3 amino acids: CASSLFPGQNTGELFF. CDR3 DNA: TGTGCCAGCAGCTTATTCCCCGGGCAGAACACCGGGGAGCTGTTTTTT.

CDR3 sequence reads: CASSYWDRGNEQFF. The CDR3 coding sequence is TGTGCCAGCAGTTACTGGGACAGGGGGAATGAGCAGTTCTTC. V usage is TRBV6-5 and J usage is TRBJ2-1, with 11 bases matching TRBD1. This CDR3 is built from 14 residues. Germline assignment: CDR1 MNHEY and CDR2 SVGAGI. After removal of 1 base from V and 7 bases from J, the junction contained 0 bases not matched to a gene.

This clonotype was detected a few times. The V and J genes are TRBV11-3 and TRBJ2-2; 8 nucleotides align to TRBD2. CDR1 and CDR2 from the germline V gene are SGHNT and YENEEA. Germline trimming cut 5 bases from V and 0 bases from J; bases unmatched to any gene: 8. The length of the CDR3 is 17 residues. The CDR3 DNA follows: TGTGCCAGCAGCCGGGGGGGCGGAGCGGCGAACACCGGGGAGCTGTTTTTT. Translation gives CASSRGGGAANTGELFF.

This sequence joins TRBV28 and TRBJ2-6, with D possibly matching TRBD1 (6 bases). Trimming stripped 6 bases from V and 0 bases from J, with 9 bases between. Germline V lookup: CDR1 MDHEN, CDR2 SYDVKM. The length of the CDR3 is 15 residues. The CDR3 loop reads CASREGGSGANVLTF. Here the CDR3 DNA reads TGTGCCAGCAGGGAAGGGGGCTCTGGGGCCAACGTCCTGACTTTC.

The chain carries TRBV5-4 and TRBJ1-1; D perhaps matches TRBD1 (5 bases). Per the germline V gene, CDR1 is SGHNT and CDR2 is YYREEE (reference sequence). The germline V and J ends were trimmed by 5 bases and 0 bases, with 17 bases remaining between them. The CDR3 length is 16 residues. The CDR3 nucleotides are TGTGCCAGCAGGGACGCAGGGTTCGGGGTGAACACTGAAGCTTTCTTT. Its translation: CASRDAGFGVNTEAFF.

The CDR3 bases are TGCAGTGCTAGAGGCAGCAGGGTTGGCTACACCTTC. Translating gives CSARGSRVGYTF. The chain carries TRBV20-1 and TRBJ1-2, with D maybe TRBD1 (5 bases). The CDR3 contains 12 residues. V was trimmed by 1 base and J by 7 bases, leaving 10 bases between them. Germline values: CDR1 DFQATT, CDR2 SNEGSKA (reference sequence).

This chain uses TRBV6-5 with TRBJ2-7; 10 bases agree with TRBD2. V shed 0 bases, J shed 0 bases, and the junction held 8 bases outside the gene matches. The CDR3 is 18 amino acids. The germline V gene encodes CDR1 MNHEY and CDR2 SVGAGI. CDR3 coding DNA: TGTGCCAGCAGTTACTCGGGGACTAGCGCGTTGTTCTCCTACGAGCAGTACTTC. Translating it yields CASSYSGTSALFSYEQYF.

This chain links TRBV20-1 with TRBJ2-7; 14 bases align to TRBD2. V lost 5 bases, J lost 6 bases, and 6 bases stayed unmatched. CDR1 is DFQATT and CDR2 is SNEGSKA in the germline V gene (reference sequence). This CDR3 comprises 14 residues. CDR3 bases: TGCAGTGCTGCGACTAGCGGGAGGGCCATCGAGCAGTACTTC. Protein product: CSAATSGRAIEQYF.

This chain connects TRBV28 to TRBJ1-5; 7 bases are shared with TRBD1. J was trimmed by 6 bases and V by 5 bases; bases with no gene match: 7. The CDR3 has 14 residues. The V gene's germline CDR1 is MDHEN and CDR2 SYDVKM. In nucleotides, the CDR3 is TGTGCCAGCAGTCCCGACAGGGATGGTCAGCCCCAGCATTTT. Its translation is CASSPDRDGQPQHF.